The rows below give T cell receptor beta chains drawn from one sample of a study of regulatory and conventional T cells in RAG deficiency. Clones were read by immunoSEQ multiplex PCR, and TCRdb kept only the in-frame ones, dropping some. The table records about 29,000 clones, 90% to 95% of them present only once. Separately, the same data were catalogued under a study of regulatory T cells.

Sample: CD25- CD4+ T cells sorted from blood. The receptors stem from a human donor in good health. Each CDR3 is given with its conserved first and last residue.

J,V,CDR3
TRBJ2-2,TRBV7-6,CASSSRGPNTGELFF
TRBJ2-7,TRBV28,CASSRWEGRDAYEQYF
TRBJ1-2,TRBV5-1,CASSLKGLDRGDGYTF
TRBJ2-5,TRBV18,CASSPDRGRQETQYF
TRBJ1-1,TRBV5-8,CASSLDARILLNTEAFF
TRBJ2-5,TRBV19,CASSIRTAQETQYF
TRBJ2-1,TRBV9,CASSVLGSRQVLYNEQFF
TRBJ1-6,TRBV28,CASSQDRGVSPLHF
TRBJ1-2,TRBV19,CASRHLASDGYTF
TRBJ1-4,TRBV19,CASRAKGNRGNEKLFF
TRBJ2-3,TRBV10-1,CASSEMARTSGADTQYF